This T cell receptor (beta chain) was identified during a study of tumor-infiltrating lymphocytes in primary liver carcinoma. Study-level points and caveats: Against blood, tumors held a significantly higher top-250-clone fraction (p = 0.039).

Priming with a constant-region primer yielded TCR beta cDNA from 450 to 600 ng total RNA. Three nested multiplex PCR rounds, a slightly modified ARM-PCR method, built the TCR beta libraries. In the first two PCR rounds, TRBV1-TRBV30 forward primers were paired with a C-beta reverse primer, and each round lasted roughly 10 cycles. TCRdb reanalysed the multiplex PCR reads using MiXCR and keeps one entry per CDR3 protein. The sample has 40,000 to 60,000 distinct CDR3 sequences; less than 85% are singletons. Notes on this clonotype: Its matching antigen is unknown.

Taking about 18-30 mg of unsorted bulk tissue, the authors co-extracted RNA and DNA. Primary liver carcinoma in the patients was surgically resected. Donors were untreated and chronically infected with HBV. Each sampled tumor had five separate regions taken from it. Per the germline V gene, CDR1 is MNHEY and CDR2 is SVGAGI. V was clipped by 2 bases and J by 0 bases, with 7 bases between them. The length of the CDR3 is 14 residues. The chain couples TRBV6-5 to TRBJ2-5, with D uncertain. This sequence originates from a man aged 40-49 years with primary liver carcinoma and hepatitis B virus infection. The specimen sequenced was liver tumor tissue from sampling region 5. Stated subset: tumor region T5, tumor centre. This CDR3 reads CASSYVLDQETQYF. CDR3 nucleotides: TGTGCCAGCAGTTACGTTCTGGACCAAGAGACCCAGTACTTC.